The clone carrying this T cell receptor beta chain was seen only once. The data belong to a study of blood T cell repertoires in COVID-19. Study-wide context: PBMCs, B-cell-depleted T cells, or T cells were the source of the cDNA or gDNA that made up the material.

As originally analysed: Amplification of reference gene primers provided the estimated nucleated cell counts. Using immunoSEQ multiplex PCR, the repertoire was profiled, and TCRdb retains in-frame clones only, with some absent. V and J calls and clone size are those listed in that table; D and trimming were worked out from the DNA. The repertoire holds about 120,000 clones, approximately 87% seen once, with approximately 8% in the top ten. This receptor was identified in a man in his sixties or seventies who had recovered from COVID-19. What was sequenced was peripheral blood.

This chain's CDR3 is CASSLGTSEYNEQFF. The CDR3 nucleotides read TGTGCCAGCAGTTTGGGGACTAGTGAATACAATGAGCAGTTCTTC. The chain combines TRBV6-2 or TRBV6-3 with TRBJ2-1; 8 bases map to TRBD2. The CDR3 covers 15 residues. V lost 4 bases, J lost 4 bases, and 6 bases stayed unmatched. Looked up from germline, CDR1 is MNHEY and CDR2 is SVGEGT.